One and the same sample provided the 30 T cell receptor beta chains below, sequenced in a study of regulatory T cells in long-lasting Graves disease. As for time point: newly diagnosed GD, antithyroid drugs for less than 3 months. PBMC-derived RNA was used for the TCR library. With iRepertoire HTBI primers and Arm-PCR of CDR3 regions, TCR beta libraries were built. TCRdb recomputed calls from the multiplex PCR reads with MiXCR, one row per CDR3 protein. The sample has 400,000 to 450,000 distinct CDR3 sequences; under 15% are singletons. The same data also contributed to another study, on T cells in Graves' hyperthyroidism and ophthalmopathy.

The starting material was peripheral blood mononuclear cells (PBMCs), obtained at new diagnosis, from a patient treated with antithyroid drugs. The receptors derive from a woman in her thirties with Graves disease.

The CDR3, as DNA: TGCAGTGCTCCAAAACAGCGGGAGCGACAGTTCTTC. Protein sequence: CSAPKQRERQFF. The chain couples TRBV20-1 to TRBJ2-1; 8 bases line up with TRBD2. With 5 bases clipped from V and 13 bases from J, the junction kept 10 bases outside the gene matches. Germline V gene lookup returns CDR1 DFQATT and CDR2 SNEGSKA (reference sequence). The CDR3 has 12 residues.

This clonotype was picked up many times. The chain carries TRBV20-1 and TRBJ2-7, with 9 bases aligning to TRBD2. V was pared by 1 base and J by 3 bases, with 4 bases of the junction left unmatched. Looked up from germline, CDR1 is DFQATT and CDR2 is SNEGSKA (reference sequence). The CDR3 runs to 14 residues. CDR3 loop: CSARVKAGGYEQYF. CDR3 DNA sequence: TGCAGTGCTAGAGTCAAAGCGGGAGGCTACGAGCAGTACTTC.

The V gene is TRBV9, the J gene TRBJ1-3, with D maybe TRBD1 (5 bases). The CDR3 has 16 residues. Per germline, CDR1 SGDLS and CDR2 YYNGEE. Between the trimmed V and J ends, which lost 4 bases and 0 bases, there was a span of 14 bases. In DNA, the CDR3 is TGTGCCAGCAGCCCAAGTTGGGGCTACTCTGGAAACACCATATATTTT. Amino acid sequence: CASSPSWGYSGNTIYF.

This clonotype was picked up a small number of times. DNA for the CDR3: TGTGCCAGCAGCGCTGGACAGGGATACTACGAGCAGTACTTC. It translates to CASSAGQGYYEQYF. V and J are TRBV7-9 and TRBJ2-7, with TRBD1 identical over 8 bases. V was clipped by 5 bases and J by 3 bases; unmatched bases: 6. Germline V gene data show CDR1 as SEHNR and CDR2 as FQNEAQ (reference sequence). The CDR3 runs to 14 residues.

At least ten counts were recorded for this clonotype. The chain has TRBV7-9 and TRBJ2-3; D is undetermined. Trimming took off 5 bases at V and 6 bases at J, with 21 bases between the two ends. The length of the CDR3 is 16 residues. The germline CDR1 and CDR2 sequences are SEHNR and FQNEAQ (reference sequence). The CDR3 coding sequence is TGTGCCAGCAGCCCTAAACCGGGCCCCGACTTTGATACGCAGTATTTT. Its translation is CASSPKPGPDFDTQYF.

This clonotype was seen ten or more times. V is TRBV12-3 or TRBV12-4 and J is TRBJ1-1; D unclear. The V end lost 5 bases, the J end lost 5 bases, and 9 bases lay between the germline ends. The CDR3 is 12 residues long. CDR3 sequence (DNA): TGTGCCAGCAGTCCCTCCAGTACTGAAGCTTTCTTT. This gives the protein CASSPSSTEAFF.

This clonotype was found many times. The V and J genes are TRBV12-3 or TRBV12-4 and TRBJ1-2; D unclear. Trimming took off 2 bases at V and 7 bases at J, with 11 bases between the two ends. The CDR3 loop spans 13 amino acids. The CDR3: CASSLRRGGGYTF. The CDR3 DNA reads as TGTGCCAGCAGTTTACGACGAGGTGGTGGCTACACCTTC.

This clonotype was observed at least ten times. This rearrangement joins TRBV28 to TRBJ2-7; possible D gene TRBD1, 6 bases. Germline lookup yields CDR1 MDHEN and CDR2 SYDVKM. The CDR3 contains 15 residues. The V gene lost 5 bases and the J gene lost 0 bases, with 14 bases spanning the gap. DNA of the CDR3: TGTGCCAGCAGTCGGACAGAATTTAGCTCCTACGAGCAGTACTTC. Translation: CASSRTEFSSYEQYF.

This clonotype appeared a few times. CDR3 DNA sequence: TGTGCCAGCAGTCCCACTAGGGTCGGGGAGCTGTTTTTT. This translates into CASSPTRVGELFF. The chain couples TRBV6-1 to TRBJ2-2, with D possibly being TRBD2 (5 bases). V was cut by 5 bases and J by 7 bases, with 11 bases left in between. This CDR3 has 13 amino acids. Germline CDR1 is MNHNS and CDR2 is SASEGT.

V usage is TRBV24-1 and J usage is TRBJ2-7; 7 positions match TRBD2. After removal of 3 bases from V and 2 bases from J, the junction contained 3 bases not matched to a gene. The germline V gene encodes CDR1 KGHDR and CDR2 SFDVKD. The CDR3 is made up of 14 amino acids. The CDR3 here is CATSDASGAYEQYF. CDR3 sequence (DNA): TGTGCCACCAGTGATGCTAGCGGTGCCTACGAGCAGTACTTC.

The table lists this clonotype with many counts. V and J are TRBV28 and TRBJ2-7; 8 bases align to TRBD1. The V segment lost 9 bases and the J segment 0 bases; nucleotides outside the gene matches: 10. The CDR3 extends over 15 amino acids. Germline V lookup: CDR1 MDHEN, CDR2 SYDVKM. The DNA for the CDR3 is TGTGCCAGTTTAGGACAGGGTTTAGGCTCCTACGAGCAGTACTTC. This translates into CASLGQGLGSYEQYF.

The rearrangement uses TRBV30 and TRBJ2-1; no firm D call. The CDR3 length is 13 residues. The V end was cut by 0 bases, the J end by 10 bases, with 13 bases between. The germline CDR1 and CDR2 sequences are GTSNPN and SVGIG (reference sequence). CDR3: CAWSVSYSYEQFF. CDR3 sequence (DNA): TGTGCCTGGAGTGTTTCCTATTCCTACGAGCAGTTCTTC.

This rearrangement joins TRBV19 to TRBJ1-3, with D maybe TRBD1 (6 bases). The CDR3 spans 14 residues. Germline-derived CDR1 and CDR2 are LNHDA and SQIVND (reference sequence). V was clipped by 11 bases and J by 4 bases, with 18 bases between them. CDR3 in amino acids: CAAQGRGAGNTIYF. The DNA for the CDR3 is TGTGCCGCCCAGGGACGGGGGGCCGGAAACACCATATATTTT.

This clonotype was observed many times. This chain links TRBV27 with TRBJ2-5; no clear D gene. The V end lost 4 bases, the J end lost 5 bases, and 11 bases lay between the germline ends. CDR3 size: 13 residues. Per the germline V gene, CDR1 is MNHEY and CDR2 is SMNVEV (reference sequence). The CDR3 reads CASSWTAYETQYF. CDR3 in DNA: TGTGCCAGCAGTTGGACGGCTTATGAGACCCAGTACTTC.

There are many counts of this clonotype. The chain is built from TRBV6-1 and TRBJ2-7; 10 bases fit TRBD1. The germline V gene has CDR1 MNHNS and CDR2 SASEGT. The V and J ends lost 5 bases and 3 bases, in that order; junction bases with no gene match: 10. The CDR3 loop spans 16 amino acids. This chain's CDR3 is CASSHTRDRGYYEQYF. CDR3 sequence (DNA): TGTGCCAGCAGTCACACCAGGGACAGGGGATACTACGAGCAGTACTTC.

Many counts were recorded for this clonotype. The J gene is TRBJ1-1, the V gene TRBV6-2 or TRBV6-3; a possible D gene is TRBD1 (5 bases). CDR1 is MNHEY and CDR2 is SVGEGT in the germline V gene. V was shortened by 5 bases and J by 0 bases, with 16 bases between the two germline ends. The CDR3 contains 16 residues. CDR3 protein: CASSDGGSGVNTEAFF. The CDR3 DNA sequence: TGTGCCAGCAGTGACGGGGGGAGTGGGGTGAACACTGAAGCTTTCTTT.

This clonotype was found a few times. The rearrangement joins TRBV30 to TRBJ1-3; D is perhaps TRBD1 (5 bases). Trimming took 3 bases from V and 11 from J, leaving 17 bases between them. The germline V gene has CDR1 GTSNPN and CDR2 SVGIG (reference sequence). CDR3 length: 13 amino acids. The CDR3 reads CAWRGVTPPAIYF. The CDR3 DNA is TGTGCCTGGAGGGGGGTAACCCCTCCCGCCATATATTTT.

This chain links TRBV12-3 or TRBV12-4 with TRBJ1-1; perhaps TRBD1 as D (5 bases). Trimming removed 5 bases at V and 0 bases at J, with 16 bases between. The CDR3 spans 16 residues. The CDR3 region is CASSPPEGRMNTEAFF. CDR3 nucleotide sequence: TGTGCCAGCAGTCCACCAGAGGGACGAATGAACACTGAAGCTTTCTTT.

This clonotype was counted at least ten times. The chain combines TRBV15 with TRBJ1-1; TRBD1 is a possible D gene (6 bases). Trimming took 3 bases from V and 0 from J, leaving 11 bases between them. CDR1 is LNHNV, CDR2 YYDKDF, per germline (reference sequence). The CDR3 extends over 15 amino acids. CDR3 in DNA: TGTGCCACCAGCAGGGTCGGGACACTGAACACTGAAGCTTTCTTT. Its protein is CATSRVGTLNTEAFF.

This clonotype was observed many times. The chain carries TRBV27 and TRBJ2-1, with TRBD2 matching 7 bases. Germline-derived CDR1 and CDR2 are MNHEY and SMNVEV (reference sequence). This CDR3 has 17 residues. The V segment lost 3 bases and the J segment 6 bases; nucleotides outside the gene matches: 14. CDR3 DNA: TGTGCCAGCAGTTTTGTCGGCGGGAGCCCAGCCGGCAATGAGCAGTTCTTC. It yields the protein CASSFVGGSPAGNEQFF.

In its sample, this clonotype was seen many times. The J gene is TRBJ2-1, the V gene TRBV14; D is ambiguous. Trimming removed 3 bases from V and 10 bases from J, with 13 bases in between. Germline CDR1 is SGHDN and CDR2 is FVKESK. The CDR3 length is 13 residues. CDR3 nucleotide sequence: TGTGCCAGCAGCCACGGCCCCGCCGGAGAGCAGTTCTTC. Translated, it gives CASSHGPAGEQFF.

The V call is TRBV19, the J call TRBJ1-2; D not certain. CDR1 and CDR2 from the germline V gene are LNHDA and SQIVND (reference sequence). Trimming took off 7 bases at V and 2 bases at J, with 5 bases between the two ends. CDR3 length equals 11 residues. CDR3 amino acids: CASNRNYGYTF. CDR3 coding DNA: TGTGCCAGTAACAGAAACTATGGCTACACCTTC.

The genes are TRBV12-3 or TRBV12-4 and TRBJ2-7, with D possibly matching TRBD1 (7 bases). V lost 6 bases to trimming and J lost 6 bases, with 21 bases between them. This CDR3 has 15 residues. CDR3 region: CASRWVRRGQGEQYF. CDR3 coding DNA: TGTGCCAGCAGGTGGGTTCGGAGGGGGCAAGGCGAGCAGTACTTC.

This clonotype occurred a few times. The chain has TRBV4-1 and TRBJ2-3, with a possible D match to TRBD2 (6 bases). Germline values: CDR1 MGHRA, CDR2 YSYEKL. The CDR3 runs 16 residues. V was pared by 0 bases and J by 0 bases, with 10 bases between. CDR3 coding DNA: TGCGCCAGCAGCCAAGAGCTAGCGCGTAGCACAGATACGCAGTATTTT. The encoded protein is CASSQELARSTDTQYF.

J is TRBJ1-6 and V is TRBV20-1, with TRBD1 identical over 7 bases. CDR3 size: 14 residues. Germline V gene sequence: CDR1 DFQATT, CDR2 SNEGSKA (reference sequence). The J segment lost 9 bases and the V segment lost 5 bases, leaving 10 bases of the junction unmatched. The CDR3 spells CSAPRTGDGSPLHF. CDR3 in DNA: TGCAGTGCTCCTAGAACAGGGGACGGTTCACCCCTCCACTTT.

This sequence joins TRBV20-1 and TRBJ2-3; TRBD2 matches 10 bases. The CDR3 is made up of 15 amino acids. Germline trimming cut 1 base from V and 6 bases from J; bases unmatched to any gene: 7. Looked up from germline, CDR1 is DFQATT and CDR2 is SNEGSKA (reference sequence). CDR3: CSARGASGGGDTQYF. DNA of the CDR3: TGCAGTGCTAGAGGCGCTAGCGGGGGAGGGGATACGCAGTATTTT.

This clonotype has at least ten counts. The gene calls are TRBV20-1 and TRBJ1-1; D is possibly TRBD1 (5 bases). CDR3 length: 14 residues. Germline assignment: CDR1 DFQATT and CDR2 SNEGSKA (reference sequence). V was shortened by 4 bases and J by 1 base, with 13 bases between the two germline ends. The CDR3 spells CSATVGGRNTEAFF. CDR3 nucleotide sequence: TGCAGTGCTACGGTCGGGGGAAGGAACACTGAAGCTTTCTTT.

This clonotype showed up many times. This chain connects TRBV24-1 to TRBJ2-7; TRBD2 matches at 14 bases. Germline V gene lookup returns CDR1 KGHDR and CDR2 SFDVKD. J lost 7 bases, V lost 3 bases, and 7 bases had no gene match. The CDR3 is 16 amino acids. CDR3: CATSDGGLAGESEQYF. CDR3 nucleotide sequence: TGTGCCACCAGTGATGGGGGACTAGCGGGAGAGAGTGAGCAGTACTTC.

This clonotype was seen ten or more times. V is TRBV7-9 and J is TRBJ1-5, with unresolved D. Germline lookup yields CDR1 SEHNR and CDR2 FQNEAQ (reference sequence). V was trimmed by 5 bases and J by 9 bases, leaving 11 bases between them. There are 12 residues in the CDR3. CDR3 DNA: TGTGCCAGCAGCATACCAGGCGGGCCCCAGCATTTT. Its protein product is CASSIPGGPQHF.

This clonotype was seen more than once but under ten times. This chain uses TRBV29-1 with TRBJ2-1; weak D call: TRBD1 (5 bases). The CDR3 loop spans 14 amino acids. The V gene lost 4 bases and the J gene lost 12 bases, with 22 bases spanning the gap. Germline loops: CDR1 SQVTM, CDR2 ANQGSEA. CDR3 DNA sequence: TGCAGCGTTGGTTCGGCTATTGAAGGGGTTGTGCAGTTCTTC. Amino acid sequence: CSVGSAIEGVVQFF.